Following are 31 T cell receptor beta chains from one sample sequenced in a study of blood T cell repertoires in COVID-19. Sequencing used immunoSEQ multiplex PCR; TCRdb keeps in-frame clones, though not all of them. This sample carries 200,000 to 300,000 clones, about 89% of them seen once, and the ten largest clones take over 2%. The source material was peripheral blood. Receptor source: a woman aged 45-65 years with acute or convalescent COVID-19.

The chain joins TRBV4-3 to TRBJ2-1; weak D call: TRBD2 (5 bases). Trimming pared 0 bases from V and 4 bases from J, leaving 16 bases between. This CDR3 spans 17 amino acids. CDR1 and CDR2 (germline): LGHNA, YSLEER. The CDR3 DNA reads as TGCGCCAGCAGCCAAGACGCGGGCATCGAGGGATACAATGAGCAGTTCTTC. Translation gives CASSQDAGIEGYNEQFF.

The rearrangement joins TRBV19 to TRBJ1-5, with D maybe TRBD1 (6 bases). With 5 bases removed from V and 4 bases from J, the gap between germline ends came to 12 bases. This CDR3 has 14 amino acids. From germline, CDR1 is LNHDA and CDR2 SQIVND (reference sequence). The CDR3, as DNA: TGTGCCAGTAGTCCTTGGACAGATAATCAGCCCCAGCATTTT. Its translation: CASSPWTDNQPQHF.

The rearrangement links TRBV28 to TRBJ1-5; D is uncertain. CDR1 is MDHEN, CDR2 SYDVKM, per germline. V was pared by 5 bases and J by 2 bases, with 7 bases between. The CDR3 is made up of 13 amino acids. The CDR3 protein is CASSKRRNQPQHF. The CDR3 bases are TGTGCCAGCAGTAAGCGGCGCAATCAGCCCCAGCATTTT.

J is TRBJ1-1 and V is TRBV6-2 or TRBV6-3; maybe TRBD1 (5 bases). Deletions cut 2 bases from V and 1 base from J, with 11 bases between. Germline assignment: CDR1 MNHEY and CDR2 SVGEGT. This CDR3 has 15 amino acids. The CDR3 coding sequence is TGTGCCAGCAGTTACGTCTGGGGGGGGAACACTGAAGCTTTCTTT. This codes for CASSYVWGGNTEAFF.

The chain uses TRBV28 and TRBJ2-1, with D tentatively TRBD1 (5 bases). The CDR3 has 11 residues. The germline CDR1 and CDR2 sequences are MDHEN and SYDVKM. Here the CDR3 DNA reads TGTGCAACAGGCTCCTACAATGAGCAGTTCTTC. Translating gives CATGSYNEQFF.

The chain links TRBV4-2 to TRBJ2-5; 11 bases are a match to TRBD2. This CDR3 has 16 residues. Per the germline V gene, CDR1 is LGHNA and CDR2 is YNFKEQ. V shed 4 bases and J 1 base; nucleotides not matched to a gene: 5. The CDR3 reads CASSRRGTSGQETQYF. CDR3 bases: TGTGCCAGCAGCCGGCGAGGGACTAGCGGCCAAGAGACCCAGTACTTC.

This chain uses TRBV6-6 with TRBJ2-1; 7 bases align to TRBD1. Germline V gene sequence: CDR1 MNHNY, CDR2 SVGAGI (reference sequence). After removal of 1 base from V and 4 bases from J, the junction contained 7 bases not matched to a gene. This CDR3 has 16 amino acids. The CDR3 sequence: CASSYWDSLSYNEQFF. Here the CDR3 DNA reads TGTGCCAGCAGTTACTGGGACAGTTTATCTTACAATGAGCAGTTCTTC.

This CDR3 is CASSLRLAGSTDTQYF. The CDR3 bases are TGTGCCAGCAGCTTACGGTTAGCGGGTAGCACAGATACGCAGTATTTT. The chain is built from TRBV7-2 and TRBJ2-3; 7 nucleotides match TRBD2. Germline assignment: CDR1 SGHTA and CDR2 FQGNSA. V gave up 2 bases and J gave up 0 bases; unmatched junction bases: 5. This CDR3 has 16 residues.

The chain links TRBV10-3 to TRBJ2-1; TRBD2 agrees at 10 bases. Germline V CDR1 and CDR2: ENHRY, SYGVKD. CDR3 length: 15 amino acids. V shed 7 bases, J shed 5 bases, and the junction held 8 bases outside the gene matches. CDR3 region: CAITVGLANNNEQFF. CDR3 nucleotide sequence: TGTGCCATCACAGTGGGACTAGCGAACAACAATGAGCAGTTCTTC.

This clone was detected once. The CDR3 DNA reads as TGTGCCTGGCGTCGGGGCGGGGAGCTGTTTTTT. Its protein product is CAWRRGGELFF. J is TRBJ2-2 and V is TRBV30, with a weak D call TRBD2 (5 bases). The CDR3 spans 11 residues. V was clipped by 5 bases and J by 7 bases, with 8 bases between them. Germline values: CDR1 GTSNPN, CDR2 SVGIG (reference sequence).

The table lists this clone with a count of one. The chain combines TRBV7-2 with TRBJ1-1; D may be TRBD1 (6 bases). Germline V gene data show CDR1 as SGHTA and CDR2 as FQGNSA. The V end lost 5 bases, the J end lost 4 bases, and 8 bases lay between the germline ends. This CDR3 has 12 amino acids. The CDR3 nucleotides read TGTGCCAGCAGCCAGGACAGCACTGAAGCTTTCTTT. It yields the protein CASSQDSTEAFF.

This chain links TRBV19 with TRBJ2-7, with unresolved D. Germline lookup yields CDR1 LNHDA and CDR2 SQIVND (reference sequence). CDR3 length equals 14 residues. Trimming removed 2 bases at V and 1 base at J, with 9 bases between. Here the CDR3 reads CASSINPRSYEQYF. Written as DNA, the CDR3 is TGTGCCAGTAGTATAAATCCCCGTTCCTACGAGCAGTACTTC. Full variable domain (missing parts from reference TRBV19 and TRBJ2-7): DGGITQSPKYLFRKEGQNVTLSCEQNLNHDAMYWYRQDPGQGLRLIYYSQIVNDFQKGDIAEGYSVSREKKESFPLTVTSAQKNPTAFYLCASSINPRSYEQYFGPGTRLTVT.

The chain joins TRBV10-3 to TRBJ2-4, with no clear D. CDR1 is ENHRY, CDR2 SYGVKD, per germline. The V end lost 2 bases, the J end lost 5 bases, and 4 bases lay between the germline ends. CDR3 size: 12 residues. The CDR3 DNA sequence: TGTGCCATCAGTGAGCCGGAAAACATTCAGTACTTC. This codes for CAISEPENIQYF.

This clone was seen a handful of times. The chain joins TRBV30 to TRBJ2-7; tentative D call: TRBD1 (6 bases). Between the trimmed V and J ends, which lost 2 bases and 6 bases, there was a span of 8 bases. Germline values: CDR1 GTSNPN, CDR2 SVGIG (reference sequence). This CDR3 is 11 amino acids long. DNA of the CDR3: TGTGCCTGGAGTAACAGGGTCGAGCAGTACTTC. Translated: CAWSNRVEQYF.

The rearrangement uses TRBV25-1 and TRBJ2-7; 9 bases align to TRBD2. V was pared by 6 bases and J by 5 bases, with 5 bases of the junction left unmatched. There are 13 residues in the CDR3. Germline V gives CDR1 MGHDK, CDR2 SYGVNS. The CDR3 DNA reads TGTGCCAGCAGCCGCGGGAGGGCTAACGAGCAGTACTTC. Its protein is CASSRGRANEQYF.

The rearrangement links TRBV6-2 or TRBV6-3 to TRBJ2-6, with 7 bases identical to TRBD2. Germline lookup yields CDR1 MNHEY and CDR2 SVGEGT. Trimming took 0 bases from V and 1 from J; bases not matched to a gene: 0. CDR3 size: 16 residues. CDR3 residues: CASSYSGGSGANVLTF. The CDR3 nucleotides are TGTGCCAGCAGTTACTCGGGAGGGTCTGGGGCCAACGTCCTGACTTTC.

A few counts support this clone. The CDR3 loop reads CASSLPGLADYNEQFF. The CDR3 DNA reads as TGCGCCAGCAGCCTTCCGGGACTAGCGGACTACAATGAGCAGTTCTTC. The chain has TRBV4-1 and TRBJ2-1; TRBD2 matches at 11 bases. The V gene's germline CDR1 is MGHRA and CDR2 YSYEKL. Trimming cost V 4 bases and J 3 bases; bases outside gene matches: 5. This CDR3 contains 16 residues.

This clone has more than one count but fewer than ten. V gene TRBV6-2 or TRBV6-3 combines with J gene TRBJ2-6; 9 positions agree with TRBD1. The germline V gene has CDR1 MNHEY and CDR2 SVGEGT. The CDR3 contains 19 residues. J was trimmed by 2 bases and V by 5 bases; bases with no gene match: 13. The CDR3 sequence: CASSKSSGTGTAGANVLTF. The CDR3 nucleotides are TGTGCCAGCAGTAAATCTTCCGGGACAGGGACTGCTGGGGCCAACGTCCTGACTTTC.

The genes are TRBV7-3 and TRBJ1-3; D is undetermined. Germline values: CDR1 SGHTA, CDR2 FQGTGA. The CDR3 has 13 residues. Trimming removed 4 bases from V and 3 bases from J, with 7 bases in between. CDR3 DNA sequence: TGTGCCAGCAGCTCGTATCTTGGAAACACCATATATTTT. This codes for CASSSYLGNTIYF.

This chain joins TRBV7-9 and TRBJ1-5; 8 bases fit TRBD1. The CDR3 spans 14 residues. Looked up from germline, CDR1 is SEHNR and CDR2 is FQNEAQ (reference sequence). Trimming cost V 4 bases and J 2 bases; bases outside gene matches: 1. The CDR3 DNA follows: TGTGCCAGCAGCTCGACAGGGGGCAATCAGCCCCAGCATTTT. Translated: CASSSTGGNQPQHF.

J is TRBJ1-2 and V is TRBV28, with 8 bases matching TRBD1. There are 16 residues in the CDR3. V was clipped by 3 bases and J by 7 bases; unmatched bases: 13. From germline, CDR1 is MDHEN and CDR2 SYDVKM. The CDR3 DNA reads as TGTGCCAGCAGTTTCTCAGGACAGGGAAGGGGTAGTGGCTACACCTTC. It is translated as CASSFSGQGRGSGYTF.

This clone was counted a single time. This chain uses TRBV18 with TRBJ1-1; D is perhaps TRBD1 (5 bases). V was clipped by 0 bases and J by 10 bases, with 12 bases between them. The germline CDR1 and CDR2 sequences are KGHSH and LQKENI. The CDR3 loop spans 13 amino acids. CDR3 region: CASSPPARVRAFF. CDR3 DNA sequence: TGTGCCAGCTCACCACCGGCCAGGGTAAGAGCTTTCTTT.

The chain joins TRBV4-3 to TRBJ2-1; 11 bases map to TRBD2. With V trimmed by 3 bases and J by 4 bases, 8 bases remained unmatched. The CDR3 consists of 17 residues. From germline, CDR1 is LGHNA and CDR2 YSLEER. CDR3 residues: CASSHGTSGDLYNEQFF. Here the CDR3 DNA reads TGCGCCAGCAGCCATGGGACTAGCGGCGACCTATACAATGAGCAGTTCTTC.

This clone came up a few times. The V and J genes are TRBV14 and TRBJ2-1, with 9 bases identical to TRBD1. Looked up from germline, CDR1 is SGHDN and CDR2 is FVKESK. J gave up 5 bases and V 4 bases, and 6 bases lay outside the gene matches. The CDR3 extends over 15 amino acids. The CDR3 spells CASSLRGTGNNEQFF. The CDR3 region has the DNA TGTGCCAGCAGCCTAAGGGGGACAGGGAACAATGAGCAGTTCTTC.

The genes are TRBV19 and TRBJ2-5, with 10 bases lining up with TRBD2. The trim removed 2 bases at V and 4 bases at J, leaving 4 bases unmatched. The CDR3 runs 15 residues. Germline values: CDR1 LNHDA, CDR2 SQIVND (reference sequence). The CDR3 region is CASSILAGDGETQYF. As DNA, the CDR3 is TGTGCCAGTAGTATACTAGCGGGAGACGGAGAGACCCAGTACTTC.

The DNA for the CDR3 is TGTGCCAGCAGCTTAGAGGGGGGGTCGGCCACTGAAGCTTTCTTT. Amino acid sequence: CASSLEGGSATEAFF. V gene TRBV7-2 combines with J gene TRBJ1-1, with a possible D match to TRBD1 (6 bases). CDR1 and CDR2 from the germline V gene are SGHTA and FQGNSA. This CDR3 region has 15 residues. V was cut by 1 base and J by 4 bases, with 13 bases left in between.

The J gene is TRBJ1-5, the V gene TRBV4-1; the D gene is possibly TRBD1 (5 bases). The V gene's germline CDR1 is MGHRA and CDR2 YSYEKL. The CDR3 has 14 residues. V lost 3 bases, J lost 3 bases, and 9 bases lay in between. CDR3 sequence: CASSHGGTNQPQHF. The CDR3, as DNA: TGCGCCAGCAGCCATGGGGGGACCAATCAGCCCCAGCATTTT.

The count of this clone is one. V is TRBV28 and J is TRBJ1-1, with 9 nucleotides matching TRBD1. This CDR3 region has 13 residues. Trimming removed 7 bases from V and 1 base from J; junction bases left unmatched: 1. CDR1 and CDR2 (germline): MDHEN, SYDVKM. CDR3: CASKTGGNTEAFF. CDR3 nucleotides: TGTGCCAGCAAGACAGGGGGGAACACTGAAGCTTTCTTT.

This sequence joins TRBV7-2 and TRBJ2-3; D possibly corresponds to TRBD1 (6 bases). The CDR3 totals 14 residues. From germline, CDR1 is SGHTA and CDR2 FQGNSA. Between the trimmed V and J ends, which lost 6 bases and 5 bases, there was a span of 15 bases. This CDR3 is CASSLNRVGDTQYF. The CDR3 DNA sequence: TGTGCCAGCAGTTTAAACAGGGTCGGAGATACGCAGTATTTT.

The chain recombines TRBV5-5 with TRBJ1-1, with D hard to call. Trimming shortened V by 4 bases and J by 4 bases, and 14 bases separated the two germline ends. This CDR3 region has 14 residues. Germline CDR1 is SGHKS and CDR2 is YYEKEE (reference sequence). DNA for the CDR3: TGTGCCAGCAGCAGGATAATGGGGAGCACTGAAGCTTTCTTT. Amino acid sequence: CASSRIMGSTEAFF. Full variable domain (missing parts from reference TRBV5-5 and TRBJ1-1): DAGVTQSPTHLIKTRGQQVTLRCSPISGHKSVSWYQQVLGQGPQFIFQYYEKEERGRGNFPDRFSARQFPNYSSELNVNALLLGDSALYLCASSRIMGSTEAFFGQGTRLTVV.

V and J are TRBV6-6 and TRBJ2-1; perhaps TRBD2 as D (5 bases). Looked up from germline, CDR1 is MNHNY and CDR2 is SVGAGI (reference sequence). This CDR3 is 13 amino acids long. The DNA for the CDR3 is TGTGCTGCAGGAGGATCTCAGTACAATGAGCAGTTCTTC. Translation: CAAGGSQYNEQFF.